The rows below give T cell receptor beta chains drawn from one sample of a study of blood T cell repertoires in COVID-19. Sequencing was performed with immunoSEQ multiplex PCR; in TCRdb, only in-frame clones are kept and a portion is missing. The repertoire consists of around 300,000 clones, with roughly 90% occurring once and the leading ten covering around 6.8%. Sequenced material: peripheral blood. These receptors originate from a woman aged 25-40 years with COVID-19, enrolled during active disease. Each CDR3 is given with its conserved first and last residue. The D gene is left open where the match is weak. Expanded clones get a size class; other rows say once, few or many, or leave the size out.

v_gene	abundance	j_gene	d_gene	CDR3nt	CDR3aa
TRBV11-2	NA	TRBJ2-2	NA	TGTGCCAGCAGCCTGACAGGTGTCAACACCGGGGAGCTGTTTTTT	CASSLTGVNTGELFF
TRBV7-9	NA	TRBJ2-7	NA	TGTGCCAGCAGCTTAGGGAGGGAAGGGGACGAGCAGTACTTC	CASSLGREGDEQYF
TRBV7-9	NA	TRBJ2-7	NA	TGTGCCAGCGCCACCGGGACTGGAGAGCAGTACTTC	CASATGTGEQYF
TRBV28	NA	TRBJ2-1	TRBD2	TGTGCCAGCAGTCCCCCTGGGACTAGCGAGCTTGGAGATGAGCAGTTCTTC	CASSPPGTSELGDEQFF
TRBV4-2	NA	TRBJ1-5	NA	TGTGCCAGCAGCCAGAACAGGGTTAGCTATCAGCCCCAGCATTTT	CASSQNRVSYQPQHF
TRBV2	NA	TRBJ1-5	NA	TGTGCCAGCAGTGAGGCAGGGCTGTATAGCAATCAGCCCCAGCATTTT	CASSEAGLYSNQPQHF
TRBV4-3	NA	TRBJ2-1	NA	TGCGCCAGCAGCCAAGATCACATGCGGCCCAATGAGCAGTTCTTC	CASSQDHMRPNEQFF
TRBV7-8	NA	TRBJ2-1	TRBD2	TGTGCCAGCAGCCTTAGCGGGAGGGCGAGGGATGAGCAGTTCTTC	CASSLSGRARDEQFF
TRBV2	NA	TRBJ2-7	NA	TGTGCCACGAACAGGGACCTCGACGAGCAGTACTTC	CATNRDLDEQYF
TRBV4-2	NA	TRBJ1-6	NA	TGTGCCAGCAGCCAAGATCCGAGGCCTAATTCACCCCTCCACTTT	CASSQDPRPNSPLHF
TRBV7-2	few	TRBJ1-6	TRBD1	TGTGCCAGCGGAACGACCGGGACAGCTTCCTCACCCCTCCACTTT	CASGTTGTASSPLHF
TRBV7-3	NA	TRBJ2-2	TRBD1	TGTGCCAGCAGCTACCAGGGGGCGATCGGGGAGCTGTTTTTT	CASSYQGAIGELFF
TRBV5-4	NA	TRBJ2-3	TRBD2	TGTGCCAGCAGCTTGCGACTAGCGATAAGCACAGATACGCAGTATTTT	CASSLRLAISTDTQYF
TRBV5-1	NA	TRBJ1-1	TRBD1	TGCGCCAGCACCCCCGGGACAGGGCAAACCGAAGCTTTCTTT	CASTPGTGQTEAFF
TRBV25-1	NA	TRBJ2-5	TRBD1	TGTGCCAGCAGTGAAAGGGCAGGGGGCCAAGAGACCCAGTACTTC	CASSERAGGQETQYF
TRBV11-2	NA	TRBJ2-7	NA	TGTGCCAGCAGCTTAGAGGGCCGGGGTGCCTACGAGCAGTACTTC	CASSLEGRGAYEQYF
TRBV7-9	once	TRBJ2-5	NA	TGTGCCAGCATCTCACGTAGAGAGACCCAGTACTTC	CASISRRETQYF
TRBV27	NA	TRBJ2-2	NA	TGTGCCAGCAGCCCCCGAGGTATTTACACCGGGGAGCTGTTTTTT	CASSPRGIYTGELFF
TRBV10-1	NA	TRBJ1-1	NA	TGCGCCAGCAGGAGTTCAGGGCAGAACACTGAAGCTTTCTTT	CASRSSGQNTEAFF
TRBV6-5	NA	TRBJ1-1	NA	TGTGCCAGCAGTTACGCACAGGGCTGGGACACTGAAGCTTTCTTT	CASSYAQGWDTEAFF
TRBV30	NA	TRBJ1-4	TRBD1	TGTGCCTGGACCGTGGGACAGGGGTACGAGGAAAAACTGTTTTTT	CAWTVGQGYEEKLFF
TRBV7-9	NA	TRBJ2-5	TRBD2	TGTGCCAGCAGCTATACACTAGCGGGAGAGACCCAGTACTTC	CASSYTLAGETQYF
TRBV20-1	NA	TRBJ1-1	NA	TGCAGTGCCCAGACGGGAACTGAAGCTTTCTTT	CSAQTGTEAFF
TRBV4-3	NA	TRBJ2-3	TRBD2	TGCGCCAGCAGCCAGGAGCGGGAGTCAACAGATACGCAGTATTTT	CASSQERESTDTQYF
TRBV12-3/TRBV12-4	NA	TRBJ1-1	NA	TGTGCCAGCATTTCTGGACTTACTGAAGCTTTCTTT	CASISGLTEAFF
TRBV12-5	NA	TRBJ1-4	TRBD1	TGTGCTAGTGGTTTGGTAATGGGCAGGGGGCTTGAAAAACTGTTTTTT	CASGLVMGRGLEKLFF
TRBV29-1	NA	TRBJ1-3	NA	TGCAGCGTTACAAGTGAAAACACCATATATTTT	CSVTSENTIYF
TRBV12-3/TRBV12-4	NA	TRBJ1-5	NA	TGTGCCAGCAGTCGGGGGGTTTCTAGGCCCCAGCATTTT	CASSRGVSRPQHF